A single sample is the source of the 14 T cell receptor beta chains below, sequenced in a study of T-cell reconstitution after alpha-beta-depleted transplantation in children. Unique molecular identifiers were used in preparing the TCRbeta library. TCRdb reanalysed the PCR reads using MiXCR and keeps one entry per CDR3 protein. Of about 120,000 distinct CDR3 sequences in the sample, 9% to 12% were seen once. The sample in question was PBMCs, obtained before TCRalphabeta/CD19-depleted stem cell transplant. The receptors come from a boy between 2 and 10 years old with acute lymphoblastic leukemia, due to receive a stem cell transplant.

Concerning this clonotype: Compared with germline, one end of the junction differs, possibly owing to a read error. The gene calls are TRBV7-7 and TRBJ2-2; 10 bases line up with TRBD2. CDR1 and CDR2 from the germline V gene are SSHAT and FNYEAQ (reference sequence). The length of the CDR3 is 17 residues. The CDR3 region is CASSLSALAGGTGELFF. CDR3 coding DNA: TGTGCTAGCAGCCTTTCGGCGTTAGCGGGGGGCACCGGGGAGCTGTTTTTT. The entire variable domain, with the rest obtained from reference TRBV7-7 and TRBJ2-2, is as follows: GAGVSQSPRYKVTKRGQDVTLRCDPISSHATLYWYQQALGQGPEFLTYFNYEAQPDKSGLPSDRFSAERPEGSISTLTIQRTEQRDSAMYRCASSLSALAGGTGELFFGEGSRLTVL.

This clonotype was detected a few times. This rearrangement joins TRBV7-3 to TRBJ2-1; D tentatively reads TRBD1 or TRBD2 (6 bases each). This CDR3 has 16 amino acids. CDR1 is SGHTA, CDR2 FQGTGA, per germline. The germline V and J ends were trimmed by 2 bases and 9 bases, with 20 bases remaining between them. The CDR3 loop is CASSLPPGARGGEQFF. For the CDR3, the DNA is TGTGCCAGCAGCTTACCCCCGGGGGCAAGAGGGGGTGAGCAGTTCTTC.

This clonotype was seen a few times. The chain links TRBV7-9 to TRBJ2-1; TRBD2 might be the D (5 bases). The V gene's germline CDR1 is SEHNR and CDR2 FQNEAQ (reference sequence). The germline V and J ends were trimmed by 8 bases and 0 bases, with 20 bases remaining between them. The CDR3 spans 17 residues. CDR3 DNA: TGTGCCAGCCTTTGGTGGGCTAGCTTCGACTCCTACAATGAGCAGTTCTTC. The encoded protein is CASLWWASFDSYNEQFF.

The rearrangement joins TRBV10-3 to TRBJ2-7, with 9 bases aligning to TRBD2. V was clipped by 7 bases and J by 1 base; unmatched bases: 5. The germline V gene has CDR1 ENHRY and CDR2 SYGVKD. CDR3 length: 14 residues. CDR3 protein: CAIKRTSESYEQYF. The CDR3 bases are TGTGCCATCAAGAGGACTAGCGAGTCCTACGAGCAGTACTTC.

This clonotype was detected many times. This sequence joins TRBV5-1 and TRBJ2-6; 9 bases map to TRBD1. The CDR3 totals 17 residues. CDR1 and CDR2 (germline): SGHRS, YFSETQ. Unmatched junction bases numbered 8, after V lost 6 bases and J lost 1 base. The CDR3 here is CASTNRGRSSGANVLTF. As DNA, the CDR3 is TGCGCCAGCACTAACAGGGGGCGTTCTTCTGGGGCCAACGTCCTGACTTTC.

This clonotype has at least ten counts. The chain joins TRBV6-6 to TRBJ2-1; the D is unclear. Trimming pared 7 bases from V and 6 bases from J, leaving 7 bases between. The CDR3 runs to 11 residues. Germline V CDR1 and CDR2: MNHNY, SVGAGI (reference sequence). This chain's CDR3 is CASTSLNEQFF. CDR3 DNA sequence: TGTGCCAGCACTTCGCTCAATGAGCAGTTCTTC.

Ten or more counts support this clonotype. The chain joins TRBV5-1 to TRBJ2-2, with 10 positions matching TRBD2. This CDR3 contains 16 residues. After removal of 0 bases from V and 1 base from J, the junction contained 0 bases not matched to a gene. CDR1 is SGHRS, CDR2 YFSETQ, per germline. CDR3 protein: CASSLASGRNTGELFF. CDR3 bases: TGCGCCAGCAGCTTGGCTAGCGGGAGGAACACCGGGGAGCTGTTTTTT. The variable domain in full, completed from reference TRBV5-1 and TRBJ2-2, reads KAGVTQTPRYLIKTRGQQVTLSCSPISGHRSVSWYQQTPGQGLQFLFEYFSETQRNKGNFPGRFSGRQFSNSRSEMNVSTLELGDSALYLCASSLASGRNTGELFFGEGSRLTVL.

This clonotype showed up just a few times. The chain has TRBV5-1 and TRBJ2-7; the match to TRBD2 covers 10 bases. The CDR3 length is 17 residues. The V and J ends lost 5 bases and 0 bases, in that order; junction bases with no gene match: 11. Germline values: CDR1 SGHRS, CDR2 YFSETQ. The DNA of the CDR3 is TGCGCCAGCAGTTTACGTCGGACTAGCGGATCCTCCTACGAGCAGTACTTC. Amino acid sequence: CASSLRRTSGSSYEQYF.

This clonotype was detected a few times. The chain recombines TRBV3-1 with TRBJ1-2; a weak D match, TRBD1 (6 bases). CDR1 and CDR2 (germline): LGHDT, YNNKEL (reference sequence). The V and J ends lost 5 bases and 8 bases respectively, with 24 bases between them. The CDR3 loop spans 16 amino acids. The CDR3 reads CASSSRPGGRGNGYTF. The CDR3 coding sequence is TGTGCCAGCAGCTCTCGCCCCGGTGGCAGGGGTAACGGCTACACCTTC.

This clonotype was counted only a few times. V usage is TRBV5-4 and J usage is TRBJ2-1, with TRBD2 identical over 13 bases. The CDR3 is 20 residues long. Germline CDR1 and CDR2: SGHNT and YYREEE (reference sequence). V was pared by 1 base and J by 10 bases, with 20 bases of the junction left unmatched. CDR3 nucleotides: TGTGCCAGCAGCTTGTTGGTTTATAGGACTAGCGGGAGTAAGAATTGGGAGCAGTTCTTC. Translation: CASSLLVYRTSGSKNWEQFF.

The V call is TRBV6-6, the J call TRBJ2-3; D call uncertain. Trimming cost V 2 bases and J 4 bases, with 7 bases left between them. Germline CDR1 is MNHNY and CDR2 is SVGAGI (reference sequence). The CDR3 extends over 13 amino acids. DNA for the CDR3: TGTGCCAGCAGTTACCTAAAGTCAGATACGCAGTATTTT. Its protein product is CASSYLKSDTQYF.

The chain has TRBV29-1 and TRBJ1-2; 8 bases match TRBD1. Germline V gene lookup returns CDR1 SQVTM and CDR2 ANQGSEA. This CDR3 spans 12 amino acids. J gave up 8 bases and V 6 bases, and 8 bases lay outside the gene matches. CDR3 sequence reads: CSVDRGFVGYTF. Written as DNA, the CDR3 is TGCAGCGTAGACAGGGGATTTGTGGGCTACACCTTC.

This clonotype was counted ten times or more. V usage is TRBV29-1 and J usage is TRBJ2-7, with 7 bases that match TRBD1. The CDR3 extends over 16 amino acids. Germline assignment: CDR1 SQVTM and CDR2 ANQGSEA. J gave up 0 bases and V 5 bases, and 13 bases lay outside the gene matches. The CDR3 loop reads CSVFTRQGPTSYEQYF. CDR3 nucleotides: TGCAGCGTTTTCACTCGACAGGGCCCAACCTCCTACGAGCAGTACTTC.

The V call is TRBV29-1, the J call TRBJ2-1; D remains ambiguous. This CDR3 comprises 13 residues. Trimming shortened V by 5 bases and J by 1 base, and 9 bases separated the two germline ends. Germline CDR1 and CDR2: SQVTM and ANQGSEA. CDR3 amino acids: CSVSTGSYNEQFF. The CDR3 DNA reads TGCAGCGTTTCAACCGGGTCCTACAATGAGCAGTTCTTC.